One and the same sample provided the 8 T cell receptor beta chains below, sequenced in a study of cytomegalovirus exposure and HLA in healthy donors. A multiplex PCR was run with 60 Vbeta primers and 13 Jbeta primers. Only in-frame clones appear in the TCRdb table, and some are missing; sequencing was by immunoSEQ multiplex PCR. Of over 200,000 clones in the sample, 80% to 90% were seen once. The source material was PBMCs. The receptors derive from a woman under 30 in good health and CMV-seronegative.

In regard to this clone: This specimen includes other DNA sequences encoding the same CDR3. The chain's CDR3 is CASSLGAGSYNEQFF. The CDR3 DNA reads as TGTGCCAGCAGCTTAGGAGCAGGGTCCTACAATGAGCAGTTCTTC. The chain joins TRBV7-2 to TRBJ2-1, with D possibly matching TRBD1 (5 bases). The ends were cut back, 1 base at V and 1 base at J, with 8 bases in the middle. This CDR3 contains 15 residues. In germline, CDR1 is SGHTA, CDR2 FQGNSA.

V and J are TRBV9 and TRBJ2-3; D is uncertain. V gave up 0 bases and J gave up 7 bases, with 6 bases separating them. The CDR3 has 12 amino acids. Germline V gene lookup returns CDR1 SGDLS and CDR2 YYNGEE. The CDR3 is CASSVGRYTQYF. The CDR3 DNA reads TGTGCCAGCAGCGTAGGGCGGTATACGCAGTATTTT.

The CDR3 protein is CASTLEYLNTEAFF. Here the CDR3 DNA reads TGTGCCAGTACCCTAGAGTATCTGAACACTGAAGCTTTCTTT. The chain uses TRBV19 and TRBJ1-1, with D unresolved. Germline V CDR1 and CDR2: LNHDA, SQIVND (reference sequence). Trimming left V 7 bases short and J 0 bases short, with 12 bases between. CDR3 length: 14 amino acids.

The gene calls are TRBV4-1 and TRBJ1-1; 10 nucleotides align to TRBD1. CDR1 and CDR2 from the germline V gene are MGHRA and YSYEKL. V was pared by 4 bases and J by 5 bases, with 7 bases of the junction left unmatched. The CDR3 consists of 15 residues. CDR3 residues: CASSPTGGLGTEAFF. CDR3 in DNA: TGCGCCAGCAGCCCGACAGGGGGCTTGGGGACTGAAGCTTTCTTT.

Only one count was recorded for this clone. The chain uses TRBV7-6 and TRBJ1-1, with no clear D. CDR3 length equals 16 residues. V shed 1 base and J shed 2 bases, with 14 bases lying between them. Germline loops: CDR1 SGHVS, CDR2 FNYEAQ. CDR3 protein: CASSLVVGQINTEAFF. DNA for the CDR3: TGTGCCAGCAGCTTAGTGGTTGGGCAAATTAACACTGAAGCTTTCTTT. The full variable domain, completed using reference TRBV7-6 and TRBJ1-1, is GAGVSQSPRYKVTKRGQDVALRCDPISGHVSLYWYRQALGQGPEFLTYFNYEAQQDKSGLPNDRFSAERPEGSISTLTIQRTEQRDSAMYRCASSLVVGQINTEAFFGQGTRLTVV.

This rearrangement joins TRBV2 to TRBJ1-5, with 9 positions matching TRBD1. Germline V CDR1 and CDR2: SNHLY, FYNNEI. The J segment lost 7 bases and the V segment lost 5 bases, leaving 6 bases of the junction unmatched. CDR3 size: 14 residues. Here the CDR3 DNA reads TGTGCCAGCAGTCAACAGGGGGCTGGGCAGCCCCAGCATTTT. Translating it yields CASSQQGAGQPQHF.

This chain connects TRBV18 to TRBJ2-7; D perhaps matches TRBD2 (6 bases). Trimming shortened V by 2 bases and J by 5 bases, and 13 bases separated the two germline ends. CDR1 and CDR2 from the germline V gene are KGHSH and LQKENI. The CDR3 sequence is 14 residues long. The CDR3 is CASSPRFGSDEQYF. Here the CDR3 DNA reads TGTGCCAGCTCACCAAGATTCGGGAGCGACGAGCAGTACTTC.

This chain connects TRBV29-1 to TRBJ1-1; possible D gene TRBD1, 5 bases. This CDR3 is built from 11 residues. Trimming removed 6 bases at V and 1 base at J, with 6 bases between. Germline values: CDR1 SQVTM, CDR2 ANQGSEA. CDR3 DNA: TGCAGCGTGGACAAGAACACTGAAGCTTTCTTT. The encoded protein is CSVDKNTEAFF. Variable domain in full (rest from reference TRBV29-1 and TRBJ1-1): SAVISQKPSRDICQRGTSLTIQCQVDSQVTMMFWYRQQPGQSLTLIATANQGSEATYESGFVIDKFPISRPNLTFSTLTVSNMSPEDSSIYLCSVDKNTEAFFGQGTRLTVV.